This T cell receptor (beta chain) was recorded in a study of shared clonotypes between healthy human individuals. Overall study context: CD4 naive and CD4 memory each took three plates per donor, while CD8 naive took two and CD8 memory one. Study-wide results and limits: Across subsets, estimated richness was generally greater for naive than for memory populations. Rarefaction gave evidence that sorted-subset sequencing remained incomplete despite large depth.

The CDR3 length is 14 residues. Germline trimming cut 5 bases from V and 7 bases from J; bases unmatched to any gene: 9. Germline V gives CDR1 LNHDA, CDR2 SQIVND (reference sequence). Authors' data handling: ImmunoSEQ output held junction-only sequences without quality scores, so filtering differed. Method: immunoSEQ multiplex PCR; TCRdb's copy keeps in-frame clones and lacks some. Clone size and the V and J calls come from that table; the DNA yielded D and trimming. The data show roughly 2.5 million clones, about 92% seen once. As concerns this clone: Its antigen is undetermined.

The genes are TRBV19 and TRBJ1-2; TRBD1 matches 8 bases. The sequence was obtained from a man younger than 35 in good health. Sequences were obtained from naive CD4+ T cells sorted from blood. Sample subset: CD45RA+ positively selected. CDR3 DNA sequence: TGTGCCAGTAGTGACACAGGGGGACGGCGTGGCTACACCTTC. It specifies CASSDTGGRRGYTF. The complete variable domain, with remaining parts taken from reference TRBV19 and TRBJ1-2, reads DGGITQSPKYLFRKEGQNVTLSCEQNLNHDAMYWYRQDPGQGLRLIYYSQIVNDFQKGDIAEGYSVSREKKESFPLTVTSAQKNPTAFYLCASSDTGGRRGYTFGSGTRLTVV.